These 13 T cell receptor beta chains came from one sample sequenced in a study of control samples from healthy donors and cancer patients (dated by TCRdb to about 2020). The method behind the library was the immunoSEQ multiplex PCR assay. Entries here come from immuneACCESS through TCRdb and include only in-frame sequences with V and J called. Some clones fail to appear in such tables; in the studies checked, an unresolved V gene covers under half of the shortfall, and the cause of the remainder is unknown. This sample lists 150,000 to 200,000 clones; around 88% were detected once. Together, the top ten hold over 1.5% of the sample. Sequenced input: blood. Source of these receptors: a man aged 18-30 years in good health.

V usage is TRBV5-8 and J usage is TRBJ1-1; TRBD1 agrees at 10 bases. Germline trimming cut 4 bases from V and 0 bases from J; bases unmatched to any gene: 6. Germline lookup yields CDR1 SGHTS and CDR2 YDEGEE. The CDR3 sequence is 16 residues long. CDR3 sequence: CASSAGDRGLNTEAFF. The CDR3 coding sequence is TGTGCCAGCAGCGCGGGGGACAGGGGCTTGAACACTGAAGCTTTCTTT.

V and J are TRBV29-1 and TRBJ2-7, with 7 bases matching TRBD2. Per the germline V gene, CDR1 is SQVTM and CDR2 is ANQGSEA. The CDR3 spans 14 residues. V lost 2 bases and J lost 0; bases outside the gene matches: 4. CDR3 protein: CSVETSASSYEQYF. CDR3 in DNA: TGCAGCGTTGAAACTAGCGCTAGCTCCTACGAGCAGTACTTC.

The V and J genes are TRBV28 and TRBJ2-7, with 9 bases that match TRBD1. The trim removed 5 bases at V and 4 bases at J, leaving 6 bases unmatched. The CDR3 consists of 14 residues. Germline values: CDR1 MDHEN, CDR2 SYDVKM. This CDR3 is CASSKRQGVYEQYF. CDR3 sequence (DNA): TGTGCCAGCAGTAAGCGACAGGGGGTTTACGAGCAGTACTTC. Complete variable domain (other parts from reference TRBV28 and TRBJ2-7): DVKVTQSSRYLVKRTGEKVFLECVQDMDHENMFWYRQDPGLGLRLIYFSYDVKMKEKGDIPEGYSVSREKKERFSLILESASTNQTSMYLCASSKRQGVYEQYFGPGTRLTVT.

The CDR3 spells CSAIPPSSYNEQFF. Here the CDR3 DNA reads TGCAGCGCCATCCCCCCCAGCTCCTACAATGAGCAGTTCTTC. This chain connects TRBV29-1 to TRBJ2-1; D is ambiguous. V shed 7 bases and J shed 0 bases, with 13 bases lying between them. Germline assignment: CDR1 SQVTM and CDR2 ANQGSEA. The CDR3 runs 14 residues.

The V call is TRBV12-3 or TRBV12-4, the J call TRBJ1-1, with a weak D call TRBD1 (5 bases). V lost 3 bases and J 3 bases, leaving 8 bases between the germline ends. There are 13 residues in the CDR3. Here the CDR3 reads CASSFGGDTEAFF. DNA of the CDR3: TGTGCCAGCAGTTTTGGAGGGGACACTGAAGCTTTCTTT.

This clone came up once. The chain combines TRBV11-3 with TRBJ2-5; D gene ambiguous. Trimming left V 2 bases short and J 4 bases short, with 8 bases between. Germline V gene data show CDR1 as SGHNT and CDR2 as YENEEA. This CDR3 is built from 13 residues. The CDR3 DNA reads as TGTGCCAGCAGCTTATCTCGCCGAGAGACCCAGTACTTC. Its translation is CASSLSRRETQYF. Supplemented by reference TRBV11-3 and TRBJ2-5, the full variable domain reads EAGVVQSPRYKIIEKKQPVAFWCNPISGHNTLYWYLQNLGQGPELLIRYENEEAVDDSQLPKDRFSAERLKGVDSTLKIQPAELGDSAVYLCASSLSRRETQYFGPGTRLLVL.

V usage is TRBV5-1 and J usage is TRBJ1-5, with a possible D match to TRBD1 (5 bases). Germline V lookup: CDR1 SGHRS, CDR2 YFSETQ. Trimming took off 0 bases at V and 7 bases at J, with 11 bases between the two ends. The CDR3 runs to 14 residues. The CDR3, as DNA: TGCGCCAGCAGCTTGGCAGGGCAGGGACAGCCCCAGCATTTT. Protein sequence: CASSLAGQGQPQHF.

This clone was found once. The V call is TRBV6-4, the J call TRBJ2-6; the D is unclear. The CDR3 extends over 15 amino acids. Deletions cut 6 bases from V and 0 bases from J, with 9 bases between. Germline-derived CDR1 and CDR2 are MRHNA and SNTAGT. CDR3 sequence reads: CASSLGHSGANVLTF. The CDR3 bases are TGTGCCAGCAGCCTTGGGCACTCTGGGGCCAACGTCCTGACTTTC.

This clone was seen a handful of times. This chain connects TRBV5-1 to TRBJ2-5; D may correspond to TRBD1 or TRBD2 (6 bases each). The ends were cut back, 4 bases at V and 0 bases at J, with 10 bases in the middle. Germline CDR1 is SGHRS and CDR2 is YFSETQ. CDR3 length: 14 residues. The CDR3 reads CASSGGDNQETQYF. In nucleotides, the CDR3 is TGCGCCAGCAGCGGCGGGGACAACCAAGAGACCCAGTACTTC.

This rearrangement joins TRBV6-2 or TRBV6-3 to TRBJ2-2; no clear D. Germline CDR1 reads MNHEY; CDR2 reads SVGEGT. V lost 5 bases, J lost 3 bases, and 4 bases lay in between. This CDR3 contains 12 residues. The CDR3 DNA reads as TGTGCCAGCAGTCTCCACACCGGGGAGCTGTTTTTT. Translation: CASSLHTGELFF.

The chain is built from TRBV6-5 and TRBJ1-2, with TRBD1 matching 7 bases. V was pared by 6 bases and J by 8 bases, with 9 bases of the junction left unmatched. The CDR3 loop spans 13 amino acids. From germline, CDR1 is MNHEY and CDR2 SVGAGI. The CDR3 reads CASRGTVFEGYTF. CDR3 coding DNA: TGTGCCAGCAGAGGGACAGTTTTTGAGGGCTACACCTTC.

This chain connects TRBV7-2 to TRBJ2-2, with TRBD1 matching 9 bases. Germline loops: CDR1 SGHTA, CDR2 FQGNSA. The CDR3 has 17 amino acids. With 2 bases clipped from V and 1 base from J, the junction kept 5 bases outside the gene matches. The CDR3 region has the DNA TGTGCCAGCAGCTTATTACTGGGACAGGGGAACACCGGGGAGCTGTTTTTT. Translating it yields CASSLLLGQGNTGELFF.

V and J are TRBV30 and TRBJ2-7, with 12 bases matching TRBD1. There are 14 residues in the CDR3. Germline values: CDR1 GTSNPN, CDR2 SVGIG (reference sequence). V lost 1 base and J lost 4; bases outside the gene matches: 2. CDR3 DNA sequence: TGTGCCTGGAGTGGGGACAGGGGGCATTACGAGCAGTACTTC. This codes for CAWSGDRGHYEQYF.